Presented here are 27 T cell receptor beta chains from one specimen sequenced in a study of shared clonotypes between healthy human individuals. TCRdb's table, derived via immunoSEQ multiplex PCR, lists solely in-frame clones and lacks some. The profile shows roughly 1 million clones, around 76% of them singletons. Source material: memory CD4+ T cells sorted from blood. Subset: CD45RA-negative fraction. These receptors originate from a man between 18 and 35 years old in good health.

As for this clone: The germline gene is not matched at one end of the junction; a read error may be the cause. The chain combines TRBV7-7 with TRBJ2-5; D possibly corresponds to TRBD2 (6 bases). This CDR3 is built from 20 residues. Germline V gene sequence: CDR1 SSHAT, CDR2 FNYEAQ (reference sequence). Here the CDR3 DNA reads TGTGCTAGCACCAAAAACCCAACTTCCGCGGGACGATGGGGCCAAGAGACCCAGTACTTC. Translation: CASTKNPTSAGRWGQETQYF.

The V and J genes are TRBV6-6 and TRBJ1-5; a possible D gene is TRBD1 (6 bases). The CDR3 has 13 residues. V lost 5 bases and J lost 5, with 10 bases in between. CDR1 and CDR2 (germline): MNHNY, SVGAGI (reference sequence). The CDR3 nucleotides are TGTGCCAGCAGTAGGGAGGGGGATCAGCCCCAGCATTTT. Amino acid sequence: CASSREGDQPQHF.

The V call is TRBV6-5, the J call TRBJ1-1, with D perhaps matching TRBD1 (5 bases). CDR3 length: 14 residues. CDR1 and CDR2 from the germline V gene are MNHEY and SVGAGI. Trimming removed 5 bases at V and 5 bases at J, with 15 bases between. In DNA, the CDR3 is TGTGCCAGCAGTGACACCGACAGAAGGACTGAAGCTTTCTTT. This gives the protein CASSDTDRRTEAFF.

The rearrangement links TRBV6-6 to TRBJ2-5; a possible D gene is TRBD2 (7 bases). V lost 6 bases and J 5 bases, leaving 16 bases between the germline ends. Germline CDR1 reads MNHNY; CDR2 reads SVGAGI (reference sequence). The CDR3 is 14 residues long. CDR3 DNA: TGTGCCAGCAGCTGGGGGGGGCTGGAGGAGACCCAGTACTTC. Its translation is CASSWGGLEETQYF.

This clone has more than one count but fewer than ten. CDR3 protein: CASSSRVTHGYTF. The CDR3 coding sequence is TGTGCCAGCAGTTCCAGGGTAACCCATGGCTACACCTTC. The J gene is TRBJ1-2, the V gene TRBV7-9; TRBD1 is a possible D gene (5 bases). Germline V gene data show CDR1 as SEHNR and CDR2 as FQNEAQ (reference sequence). The CDR3 spans 13 residues. V lost 6 bases and J lost 6, with 14 bases in between.

J is TRBJ2-1 and V is TRBV19; TRBD2 is a possible D gene (6 bases). V shed 5 bases and J shed 0 bases, with 14 bases lying between them. The CDR3 is 16 amino acids. Germline V gene lookup returns CDR1 LNHDA and CDR2 SQIVND (reference sequence). DNA for the CDR3: TGTGCCAGTAGTCAAGGGGACTCCCACTCCTACAATGAGCAGTTCTTC. As protein: CASSQGDSHSYNEQFF.

The V call is TRBV11-3, the J call TRBJ2-1; D gene ambiguous. The CDR3 sequence is 13 residues long. V lost 1 base and J 10 bases, leaving 11 bases between the germline ends. Germline V gene sequence: CDR1 SGHNT, CDR2 YENEEA. The CDR3 reads CASSLGQLGEQFF. The DNA for the CDR3 is TGTGCCAGCAGCTTAGGTCAGCTAGGCGAGCAGTTCTTC.

This chain joins TRBV10-1 and TRBJ2-5; 7 positions agree with TRBD2. The CDR3 totals 15 residues. Germline V gene data show CDR1 as WNHNN and CDR2 as SYGVQD (reference sequence). J gave up 5 bases and V 7 bases, and 13 bases lay outside the gene matches. The chain's CDR3 is CASKKRGGPGETQYF. CDR3 in DNA: TGCGCCAGCAAGAAACGGGGAGGGCCGGGGGAGACCCAGTACTTC.

This rearrangement joins TRBV5-1 to TRBJ1-5; D ambiguous. Germline V CDR1 and CDR2: SGHRS, YFSETQ. The CDR3 consists of 14 residues. V lost 1 base and J 3 bases, leaving 8 bases between the germline ends. In DNA form, the CDR3 reads TGCGCCAGCAGCTTGAGTATAGTCAATCAGCCCCAGCATTTT. Residues: CASSLSIVNQPQHF.

This chain uses TRBV9 with TRBJ2-1; possibly TRBD2 for D (7 bases). Germline V gene sequence: CDR1 SGDLS, CDR2 YYNGEE. The CDR3 sequence is 16 residues long. Trimming removed 0 bases at V and 2 bases at J, with 12 bases between. DNA for the CDR3: TGTGCCAGCAGCGTAGCGGCGGGGGCGCCCTACAATGAGCAGTTCTTC. Translation gives CASSVAAGAPYNEQFF.

The V gene is TRBV7-9, the J gene TRBJ2-7, with 7 nucleotides matching TRBD2. The junction had 9 bases not matched to a gene; V was cut back by 5 bases and J by 5 bases. This CDR3 is built from 14 residues. Germline V gives CDR1 SEHNR, CDR2 FQNEAQ (reference sequence). CDR3 loop: CASSSRGGMNEQYF. The CDR3 nucleotides are TGTGCCAGCAGCAGTAGGGGAGGGATGAACGAGCAGTACTTC.

This chain connects TRBV2 to TRBJ1-3; TRBD1 might be the D (5 bases). The CDR3 is 15 residues long. Trimming took off 3 bases at V and 1 base at J, with 10 bases between the two ends. Germline V lookup: CDR1 SNHLY, CDR2 FYNNEI. CDR3 coding DNA: TGTGCCAGCAGTGATCAGACAGCTTCTGGAAACACCATATATTTT. Amino acids: CASSDQTASGNTIYF.

V and J are TRBV11-3 and TRBJ2-7; 12 bases map to TRBD1. CDR3 length: 14 amino acids. V lost 5 bases to trimming and J lost 7 bases; unmatched junction nucleotides: 6. The germline CDR1 and CDR2 sequences are SGHNT and YENEEA. CDR3 nucleotide sequence: TGTGCCAGCAGCCTGGGACAGGGGGCCGGGGAGCAGTACTTC. This codes for CASSLGQGAGEQYF.

This clone came up a few times. This chain joins TRBV14 and TRBJ2-1, with TRBD1 matching over 7 bases. Germline V gene data show CDR1 as SGHDN and CDR2 as FVKESK. The V gene end was trimmed by 1 base and the J gene end by 9 bases; junction bases not matched to a gene: 9. CDR3 length: 15 amino acids. CDR3 region: CASSQGLRGRGEQFF. CDR3 sequence (DNA): TGTGCCAGCAGCCAAGGACTTAGGGGGCGCGGTGAGCAGTTCTTC.

The rearrangement joins TRBV6-5 to TRBJ2-7; 11 bases are shared with TRBD2. CDR1 and CDR2 from the germline V gene are MNHEY and SVGAGI. Germline trimming cut 6 bases from V and 2 bases from J; bases unmatched to any gene: 6. The CDR3 extends over 15 amino acids. CDR3 in amino acids: CASSSTSGSTYEQYF. DNA for the CDR3: TGTGCCAGCAGCTCAACTAGCGGGAGCACCTACGAGCAGTACTTC.

The V and J genes are TRBV14 and TRBJ2-7, with D tentatively TRBD2 (5 bases). Trimming shortened V by 4 bases and J by 6 bases, and 10 bases separated the two germline ends. Germline-derived CDR1 and CDR2 are SGHDN and FVKESK. The CDR3 runs 12 residues. Here the CDR3 reads CASSPPRGEQYF. The CDR3 DNA follows: TGTGCCAGCAGCCCTCCCCGGGGCGAGCAGTACTTC.

This clone was detected ten times or more. Germline and junction disagree at one end, which may indicate a read error. V usage is TRBV7-7 and J usage is TRBJ2-1; either TRBD1 or TRBD2 may supply D (5 bases each). Germline CDR1 and CDR2: SSHAT and FNYEAQ (reference sequence). This CDR3 contains 15 residues. The CDR3 spells CASSLGPGKTNEQFF. The CDR3 nucleotides read TGTGCTAGCAGCTTGGGACCGGGCAAAACCAATGAGCAGTTCTTC.

This clone appeared many times. The gene calls are TRBV30 and TRBJ1-5; D not certain. Trimming cost V 2 bases and J 6 bases, with 11 bases left between them. CDR1 and CDR2 from the germline V gene are GTSNPN and SVGIG (reference sequence). The CDR3 loop spans 13 amino acids. CDR3 sequence (DNA): TGTGCCTGGAGTAAGGGTTCGGTTCAGCCCCAGCATTTT. It codes for CAWSKGSVQPQHF.

This rearrangement joins TRBV18 to TRBJ2-3; a weak D match, TRBD2 (6 bases). V gave up 3 bases and J gave up 0 bases, with 16 bases separating them. Per the germline V gene, CDR1 is KGHSH and CDR2 is LQKENI. This CDR3 comprises 17 residues. The CDR3 region has the DNA TGTGCCAGCTCACCTCTTGGGGCTAGCGCTAGCACAGATACGCAGTATTTT. Its translation: CASSPLGASASTDTQYF.

The V and J genes are TRBV27 and TRBJ2-7; the D gene is possibly TRBD1 (6 bases). The germline CDR1 and CDR2 sequences are MNHEY and SMNVEV (reference sequence). This CDR3 has 15 amino acids. V lost 6 bases to trimming and J lost 5 bases, with 20 bases between them. CDR3 residues: CASRTIQGLLNEQYF. CDR3 DNA: TGTGCCAGCAGAACCATACAGGGATTGCTGAACGAGCAGTACTTC.

This rearrangement joins TRBV2 to TRBJ1-6, with TRBD1 as a possible D gene (5 bases). The germline V gene has CDR1 SNHLY and CDR2 FYNNEI. CDR3 length: 15 amino acids. V shed 2 bases and J shed 9 bases, with 14 bases lying between them. The CDR3 bases are TGTGCCAGCAGTGAATGGGCAGGGCGTGTTTCACCCCTCCACTTT. It codes for CASSEWAGRVSPLHF.

The V gene is TRBV2, the J gene TRBJ2-7; a possible D gene is TRBD1 (6 bases). The germline V gene has CDR1 SNHLY and CDR2 FYNNEI. This CDR3 contains 14 residues. V was cut by 4 bases and J by 0 bases, with 10 bases left in between. CDR3 protein: CASSAADSSYEQYF. The CDR3 bases are TGTGCCAGCAGTGCGGCGGACAGCTCCTACGAGCAGTACTTC.

This chain connects TRBV10-1 to TRBJ2-5; the D is unclear. The CDR3 is 9 amino acids. The V end lost 7 bases, the J end lost 4 bases, and 1 base lay between the germline ends. Germline CDR1 is WNHNN and CDR2 is SYGVQD (reference sequence). The CDR3 DNA reads as TGCGCCAGCATAGAGACCCAGTACTTC. It translates to CASIETQYF.

This clone was detected many times. At the DNA level, this CDR3 is encoded by other sequences in the same sample as well. The chain combines TRBV5-4 with TRBJ1-6, with TRBD1 matching over 7 bases. The CDR3 extends over 14 amino acids. V shed 2 bases, J shed 7 bases, and the junction held 3 bases outside the gene matches. Germline V CDR1 and CDR2: SGHNT, YYREEE (reference sequence). CDR3 sequence (DNA): TGTGCCAGCAGCTTTGAGGGGGCGAATTCACCCCTCCACTTT. This gives the protein CASSFEGANSPLHF.

This chain uses TRBV7-2 with TRBJ2-5; D gene unclear. CDR1 and CDR2 (germline): SGHTA, FQGNSA. This CDR3 is 13 amino acids long. The ends were cut back, 8 bases at V and 8 bases at J, with 18 bases in the middle. The CDR3 loop is CASSTRTPHTQYF. The CDR3 nucleotides read TGTGCCAGCTCGACGCGGACCCCCCACACCCAGTACTTC.

This chain uses TRBV4-1 with TRBJ1-1; D gene uncertain. The V gene lost 5 bases and the J gene lost 3 bases, with 13 bases spanning the gap. The CDR3 sequence is 14 residues long. Germline V CDR1 and CDR2: MGHRA, YSYEKL. CDR3 amino acids: CASSYQLADTEAFF. The CDR3 bases are TGCGCCAGCAGCTATCAACTGGCAGACACTGAAGCTTTCTTT.

This clone was observed a handful of times. Within the sample, other DNA sequences also encode this same CDR3. The chain employs TRBV5-1 and TRBJ1-1; D perhaps matches TRBD1 (5 bases). This CDR3 region has 13 residues. V dropped 3 bases and J dropped 1 base, with 7 bases sitting between them. The germline gives CDR1 SGHRS, CDR2 YFSETQ. The chain's CDR3 is CASSSTGNTEAFF. DNA for the CDR3: TGCGCCAGCAGCTCTACAGGGAACACTGAAGCTTTCTTT. Using reference TRBV5-1 and TRBJ1-1 for the parts outside the CDR3, the full variable domain is KAGVTQTPRYLIKTRGQQVTLSCSPISGHRSVSWYQQTPGQGLQFLFEYFSETQRNKGNFPGRFSGRQFSNSRSEMNVSTLELGDSALYLCASSSTGNTEAFFGQGTRLTVV.